In this sample, the clone carrying this T cell receptor (beta chain) turned up once. The CDR3 has 16 amino acids. CDR1 LGHDT and CDR2 YNNKEL come from the germline V gene (reference sequence). J was trimmed by 0 bases and V by 8 bases; bases with no gene match: 3. The sample originates from a study of blood T cell repertoires in COVID-19. Study information: Spain, Italy and the United States supplied samples that represented acute and convalescent COVID-19. From T cells, B-cell-depleted T cells, or PBMCs came the material, which was cDNA or gDNA.

Sequenced by immunoSEQ multiplex PCR; TCRdb stores in-frame clones only, minus some. The sample has tens of thousands of clones, approximately 89% seen once. This TCR was sampled from an elderly woman with acute or convalescent COVID-19. Material: peripheral blood. This rearrangement joins TRBV3-1 (or the pseudogene TRBV3-2) to TRBJ2-2; 13 bases fit TRBD2. Written as DNA, the CDR3 is TGTGCCAGCCGCACTAGCGGGGGGGCGAACACCGGGGAGCTGTTTTTT. It specifies CASRTSGGANTGELFF.